These 9 T cell receptor beta chains were sequenced from one sample in a study of cytomegalovirus exposure and HLA in healthy donors. Use of 60 Vbeta and 13 Jbeta primers characterized the PCR. Assay: immunoSEQ multiplex PCR; the TCRdb copy retains only in-frame clones and omits some. Seen here are tens of thousands of clones, 60% to 80% observed once, and the top ten hold 3.8%. The sample consisted of PBMCs. The source of these receptors is a woman between 40 and 50 years old in good health and CMV-seronegative.

The chain uses TRBV7-2 and TRBJ2-1; D gene ambiguous. Germline V CDR1 and CDR2: SGHTA, FQGNSA. There are 12 residues in the CDR3. The ends were cut back, 5 bases at V and 3 bases at J, with 5 bases in the middle. Here the CDR3 DNA reads TGTGCCAGCAGCCCCGTCTACAATGAGCAGTTCTTC. Encoded protein: CASSPVYNEQFF.

The chain links TRBV27 to TRBJ1-5; TRBD1 matches 9 bases. The germline gives CDR1 MNHEY, CDR2 SMNVEV (reference sequence). The junction had 8 bases not matched to a gene; V was cut back by 6 bases and J by 5 bases. The CDR3 runs to 15 residues. As DNA, the CDR3 is TGTGCCAGCAGCCGGACAGGGGTTGTGGATCAGCCCCAGCATTTT. Amino acids: CASSRTGVVDQPQHF.

This rearrangement joins TRBV30 to TRBJ1-6; 7 positions agree with TRBD1. CDR1 and CDR2 from the germline V gene are GTSNPN and SVGIG (reference sequence). Trimming at V came to 3 bases and at J to 7 bases, leaving 3 bases not matched to a gene. This CDR3 is 13 amino acids long. CDR3 protein: CAWRTGFNSPLHF. The DNA of the CDR3 is TGTGCCTGGAGGACAGGGTTCAATTCACCCCTCCACTTT.

V usage is TRBV14 and J usage is TRBJ1-1; D ambiguous. CDR3 length: 12 residues. Germline values: CDR1 SGHDN, CDR2 FVKESK. Between the trimmed V and J ends, which lost 6 bases and 1 base, there was a span of 6 bases. The CDR3, as DNA: TGTGCCAGCAGTTCCCAGAACACTGAAGCTTTCTTT. Protein product: CASSSQNTEAFF.

The rearrangement joins TRBV9 to TRBJ1-1, with a possible D match to TRBD1 (6 bases). CDR1 is SGDLS and CDR2 is YYNGEE in the germline V gene. CDR3 length: 15 amino acids. V lost 2 bases to trimming and J lost 6 bases, with 17 bases between them. The CDR3 sequence: CASSVLQGPSAEAFF. CDR3 DNA: TGTGCCAGCAGCGTCTTACAGGGCCCATCGGCTGAAGCTTTCTTT.

The chain uses TRBV10-3 and TRBJ2-4; 8 bases are a match to TRBD1. V lost 2 bases to trimming and J lost 3 bases; unmatched junction nucleotides: 6. The CDR3 has 16 residues. Germline lookup yields CDR1 ENHRY and CDR2 SYGVKD. The CDR3 DNA sequence: TGTGCCATCAGTGAGCGACAGGGGAATTTCAAAAACATTCAGTACTTC. It translates to CAISERQGNFKNIQYF.

V usage is TRBV28 and J usage is TRBJ1-4, with D perhaps matching TRBD1 (5 bases). The CDR3 is 14 amino acids. V was pared by 2 bases and J by 7 bases, with 11 bases between. Germline values: CDR1 MDHEN, CDR2 SYDVKM. The CDR3 loop is CASSLGGEGEKLFF. The CDR3 DNA is TGTGCCAGCAGTTTAGGGGGGGAAGGTGAAAAACTGTTTTTT.

There are a few counts of this clone. The V and J genes are TRBV6-5 and TRBJ2-3, with 7 bases aligning to TRBD2. Germline V gene lookup returns CDR1 MNHEY and CDR2 SVGAGI. The length of the CDR3 is 15 residues. The V segment lost 7 bases and the J segment 3 bases; nucleotides outside the gene matches: 10. CDR3: CASTTQDGGTDTQYF. The CDR3 coding sequence is TGTGCCAGCACTACACAAGACGGGGGGACAGATACGCAGTATTTT.

The rearrangement links TRBV5-1 to TRBJ1-1; D unresolved. V was trimmed by 0 bases and J by 6 bases, leaving 9 bases between them. Germline CDR1 reads SGHRS; CDR2 reads YFSETQ. The CDR3 spans 13 residues. Written as DNA, the CDR3 is TGCGCCAGCAGCTTGGATGAGGTGGCTGAAGCTTTCTTT. Translating gives CASSLDEVAEAFF.